The 15 T cell receptor beta chains reported below all come from one sample, sequenced in a study of blood T cell repertoires in COVID-19. The method was immunoSEQ multiplex PCR; TCRdb's version includes in-frame clones alone and lacks a portion of them. Of about 220,000 clones listed, 75% to 85% are singletons. Sequenced material: peripheral blood. Receptor source: a man over 45 with active or convalescent COVID-19.

V gene TRBV5-1 combines with J gene TRBJ1-2; tentative D call: TRBD1 (6 bases). The length of the CDR3 is 14 residues. CDR1 and CDR2 from the germline V gene are SGHRS and YFSETQ. Trimming pared 0 bases from V and 7 bases from J, leaving 13 bases between. CDR3 DNA sequence: TGCGCCAGCAGCTTGGGGACGACAGGAGGTGGCTACACCTTC. It translates to CASSLGTTGGGYTF.

The rearrangement joins TRBV25-1 to TRBJ2-1; 7 nucleotides line up with TRBD2. J gave up 2 bases and V 2 bases, and 9 bases lay outside the gene matches. The CDR3 spans 17 residues. Looked up from germline, CDR1 is MGHDK and CDR2 is SYGVNS. The CDR3 nucleotides are TGTGCCAGCAGTGAAGGCACAATAGCGGGCACCTACAATGAGCAGTTCTTC. Translated, it gives CASSEGTIAGTYNEQFF.

The chain employs TRBV6-6 and TRBJ1-2, with TRBD1 matching 10 bases. The germline gives CDR1 MNHNY, CDR2 SVGAGI (reference sequence). The CDR3 is made up of 15 amino acids. Trimming took 6 bases from V and 5 from J; bases not matched to a gene: 9. The CDR3, as DNA: TGTGCCAGCAGCCCCAGACAGGGGGCTGTATATGGCTACACCTTC. Amino acids: CASSPRQGAVYGYTF.

The CDR3 region is CASSLTLSANEQYF. The CDR3 DNA follows: TGCGCCAGCAGCTTAACTTTATCTGCCAACGAGCAGTACTTC. This rearrangement joins TRBV5-1 to TRBJ2-7; D is uncertain. There are 14 residues in the CDR3. V shed 2 bases and J shed 5 bases, with 14 bases lying between them. Germline-derived CDR1 and CDR2 are SGHRS and YFSETQ. The variable domain in full, with the rest retrieved from reference TRBV5-1 and TRBJ2-7, is KAGVTQTPRYLIKTRGQQVTLSCSPISGHRSVSWYQQTPGQGLQFLFEYFSETQRNKGNFPGRFSGRQFSNSRSEMNVSTLELGDSALYLCASSLTLSANEQYFGPGTRLTVT.

The chain is built from TRBV5-1 and TRBJ2-7, with 7 bases lining up with TRBD2. V dropped 2 bases and J dropped 5; count of bases not matched to a gene: 10. The CDR3 runs 15 residues. Germline-derived CDR1 and CDR2 are SGHRS and YFSETQ. The CDR3 sequence is CASSLRGDGSDEQYF. The CDR3 DNA is TGCGCCAGCAGCTTACGGGGGGACGGAAGCGACGAGCAGTACTTC. The whole variable domain, filled in from reference TRBV5-1 and TRBJ2-7, reads KAGVTQTPRYLIKTRGQQVTLSCSPISGHRSVSWYQQTPGQGLQFLFEYFSETQRNKGNFPGRFSGRQFSNSRSEMNVSTLELGDSALYLCASSLRGDGSDEQYFGPGTRLTVT.

This chain joins TRBV7-6 and TRBJ1-6; D uncertain. The CDR3 has 15 amino acids. Germline CDR1 reads SGHVS; CDR2 reads FNYEAQ. V was trimmed by 3 bases and J by 10 bases, leaving 16 bases between them. The CDR3 nucleotides are TGTGCCAGCAGCTTCGGACCTCAACGGGGATCACCCCTCCACTTT. Its translation: CASSFGPQRGSPLHF.

This clone was seen once. This chain joins TRBV4-1 and TRBJ2-1, with 9 bases fitting TRBD2. The CDR3 length is 16 residues. Trimming took 3 bases from V and 6 from J; bases not matched to a gene: 9. Germline V gene lookup returns CDR1 MGHRA and CDR2 YSYEKL. The CDR3 DNA reads as TGCGCCAGCAGCCAGAAACCGGGACTAGCCTCCAATGAGCAGTTCTTC. Protein: CASSQKPGLASNEQFF.

This chain joins TRBV10-2 and TRBJ2-3; no definite D call. The V gene lost 3 bases and the J gene lost 0 bases, with 10 bases spanning the gap. This CDR3 has 15 residues. Germline lookup yields CDR1 WSHSY and CDR2 SAAADI. CDR3 in amino acids: CASSDGSPSTDTQYF. Here the CDR3 DNA reads TGCGCCAGCAGTGATGGCTCCCCTAGCACAGATACGCAGTATTTT.

The chain is built from TRBV19 and TRBJ2-5; tentative D call: TRBD1 (6 bases). The CDR3 extends over 16 amino acids. Germline-derived CDR1 and CDR2 are LNHDA and SQIVND (reference sequence). V was trimmed by 1 base and J by 1 base, leaving 13 bases between them. CDR3 sequence reads: CASSIGGGHFQETQYF. Here the CDR3 DNA reads TGTGCCAGTAGTATAGGAGGGGGACACTTCCAAGAGACCCAGTACTTC.

The chain links TRBV5-4 to TRBJ2-2; 9 positions agree with TRBD1. This CDR3 contains 16 residues. Germline CDR1 reads SGHNT; CDR2 reads YYREEE (reference sequence). Unmatched junction bases numbered 7, after V lost 3 bases and J lost 4 bases. DNA of the CDR3: TGTGCCAGCAGCTCGGGACAGGGCTCGGGCACCGGGGAGCTGTTTTTT. This encodes CASSSGQGSGTGELFF.

V is TRBV5-6 and J is TRBJ1-2; possibly TRBD1 for D (5 bases). The germline gives CDR1 SGHDT, CDR2 YYEEEE. V gave up 1 base and J gave up 2 bases, with 21 bases separating them. The CDR3 sequence is 18 residues long. The CDR3 sequence: CASSLTGGTSQVNYGYTF. CDR3 nucleotide sequence: TGTGCCAGCAGCTTGACCGGGGGGACTTCACAGGTGAACTATGGCTACACCTTC.

J is TRBJ1-6 and V is TRBV4-3; no definite D call. Trimming shortened V by 0 bases and J by 0 bases, and 9 bases separated the two germline ends. This CDR3 spans 17 amino acids. The germline CDR1 and CDR2 sequences are LGHNA and YSLEER. CDR3 loop: CASSQDPPSSYNSPLHF. The CDR3 coding sequence is TGCGCCAGCAGCCAAGACCCCCCGAGCTCCTATAATTCACCCCTCCACTTT.

The chain employs TRBV2 and TRBJ1-2, with D hard to call. Trimming left V 1 base short and J 5 bases short, with 8 bases between. CDR3 size: 13 residues. Germline V gene data show CDR1 as SNHLY and CDR2 as FYNNEI. The CDR3 reads CASSEGDLYGYTF. CDR3 in DNA: TGTGCCAGCAGTGAAGGAGACTTATATGGCTACACCTTC.

The chain has TRBV10-3 and TRBJ2-3; D remains unclear. The V end lost 2 bases, the J end lost 0 bases, and 6 bases lay between the germline ends. The CDR3 runs to 14 residues. Germline values: CDR1 ENHRY, CDR2 SYGVKD. The DNA of the CDR3 is TGTGCCATCAGTGAGGCGGAGAGCACAGATACGCAGTATTTT. Its protein product is CAISEAESTDTQYF.

The rearrangement uses TRBV5-1 and TRBJ2-6, with unresolved D. The CDR3 is 14 residues long. V was pared by 4 bases and J by 0 bases, with 5 bases between. Germline-derived CDR1 and CDR2 are SGHRS and YFSETQ. CDR3 nucleotides: TGCGCCAGCAGCATCTACTCTGGGGCCAACGTCCTGACTTTC. Translation: CASSIYSGANVLTF.